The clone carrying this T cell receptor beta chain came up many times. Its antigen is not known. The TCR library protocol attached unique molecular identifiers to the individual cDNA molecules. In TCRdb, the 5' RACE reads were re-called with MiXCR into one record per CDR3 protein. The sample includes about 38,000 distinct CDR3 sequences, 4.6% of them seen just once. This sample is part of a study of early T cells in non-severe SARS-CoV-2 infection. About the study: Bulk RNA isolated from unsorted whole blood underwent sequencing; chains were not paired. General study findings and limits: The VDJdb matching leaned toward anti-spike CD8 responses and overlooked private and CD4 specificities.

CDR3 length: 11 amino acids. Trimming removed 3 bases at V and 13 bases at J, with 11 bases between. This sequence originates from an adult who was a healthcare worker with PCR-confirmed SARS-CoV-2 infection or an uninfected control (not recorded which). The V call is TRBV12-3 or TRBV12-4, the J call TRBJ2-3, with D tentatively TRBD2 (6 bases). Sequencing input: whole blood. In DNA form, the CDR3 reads TGTGCCAGCAGTTTTGGGGACTTAGAGTATTTT. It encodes CASSFGDLEYF.